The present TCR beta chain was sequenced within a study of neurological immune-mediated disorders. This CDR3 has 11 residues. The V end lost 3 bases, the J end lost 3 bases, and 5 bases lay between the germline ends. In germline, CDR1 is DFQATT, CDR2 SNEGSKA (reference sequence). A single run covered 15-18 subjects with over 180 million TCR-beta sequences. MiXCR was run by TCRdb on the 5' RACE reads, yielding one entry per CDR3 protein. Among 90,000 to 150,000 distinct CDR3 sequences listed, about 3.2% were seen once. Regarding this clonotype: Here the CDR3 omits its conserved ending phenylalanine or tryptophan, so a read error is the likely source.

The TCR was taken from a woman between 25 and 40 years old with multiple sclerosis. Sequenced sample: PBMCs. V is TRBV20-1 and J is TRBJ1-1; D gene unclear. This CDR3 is CSASRHTEAFN. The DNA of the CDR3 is TGCAGTGCTAGTCGACACACTGAAGCTTTCAAT.